This entry features one T cell receptor (beta chain) sequence. TCRdb analysed the 5' RACE reads with MiXCR anew, one entry per CDR3 protein. The sample has around 250,000 distinct CDR3 sequences, 16% seen once. The entry originates in a study of T-cell memory formation after mild COVID-19. Germline CDR1 SGDLS, CDR2 YYNGEE. CDR3 size: 14 residues. The V gene lost 1 base and the J gene lost 5 bases, with 11 bases spanning the gap. The chain employs TRBV9 and TRBJ2-3, with D possibly being TRBD1 or TRBD2 (5 bases each). Sequences were obtained from PBMCs or a T cell subset sorted from them (not recorded which). This receptor was taken from a man in his late teens or twenties who had mild COVID-19 (a few samples of this study predate the infection). Cell type and time point are not known. CDR3 DNA: TGTGCCAGCAGCGTAATGGGGGAAGGAGATACGCAGTATTTT. Protein product: CASSVMGEGDTQYF.